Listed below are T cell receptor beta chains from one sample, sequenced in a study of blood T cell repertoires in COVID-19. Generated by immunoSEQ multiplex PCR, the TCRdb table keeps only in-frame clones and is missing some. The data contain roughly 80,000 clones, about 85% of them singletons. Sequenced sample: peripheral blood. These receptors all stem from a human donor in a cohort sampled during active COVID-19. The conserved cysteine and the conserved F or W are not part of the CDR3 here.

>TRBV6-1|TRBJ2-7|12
ASTNQGSFREQY
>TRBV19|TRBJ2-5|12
ASSATGSQETQY
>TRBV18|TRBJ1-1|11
ASSQTGDTEAF
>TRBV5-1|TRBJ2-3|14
ASRIQTSGSADTQY
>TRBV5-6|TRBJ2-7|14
ASSPGRGTGTYEQY
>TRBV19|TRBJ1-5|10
ASEGVGQPQH
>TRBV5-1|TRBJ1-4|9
ASSLDKKLF
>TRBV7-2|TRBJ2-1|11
ANKPTTYNEQF
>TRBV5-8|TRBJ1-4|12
ASGTGATNEKLF
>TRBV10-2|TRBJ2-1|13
ASSESSGAYNEQF
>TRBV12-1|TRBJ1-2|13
ASSGQGLHAYGYT
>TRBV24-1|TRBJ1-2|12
ATSDFDNNYGYT
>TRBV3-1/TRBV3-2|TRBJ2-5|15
ASSHPGLAGYQETQY
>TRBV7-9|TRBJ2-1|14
ASSSPRTGGNNEQF
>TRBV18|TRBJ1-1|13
ASSLQGARDTEAF
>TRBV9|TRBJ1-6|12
ASSETGTNSPLH
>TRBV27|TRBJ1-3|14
ASSPRQGRAGNTIY
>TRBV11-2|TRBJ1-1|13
ASSLFRGGNTEAF
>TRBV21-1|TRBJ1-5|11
ASRSDRGQPQH
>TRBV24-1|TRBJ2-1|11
ATSDFGRHEQF
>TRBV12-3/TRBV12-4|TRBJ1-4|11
ASTGTGGGKLF
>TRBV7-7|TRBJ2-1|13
ASSLGQGIYNEQF